The clone carrying this TCR beta chain was observed a few times. Its antigen is not known. This sample stems from a study of CD8+CD57+ T cells in acquired aplastic anemia. The CDR3 runs to 15 residues. V lost 0 bases, J lost 1 base, and 4 bases stayed unmatched. In germline, CDR1 is DFQATT, CDR2 SNEGSKA (reference sequence). Regarding the study as a whole: Simpson's diversity of CD8+ cells was not significantly different in patients compared with controls. Common to patients and controls were twenty-nine CD8+ CDR3 sequences.

The authors sequenced patients whose flow cytometry had shown CD8+CD57+ cell expansion. Everyone among the patients had severe acquired aplastic anemia. Patients were treatment-naive when blood was sampled. Researchers used genomic DNA as the template to profile TCR beta VDJ and CDR3. TCRdb ran MiXCR on the reads and lists one entry per CDR3 protein. Among under 350,000 distinct CDR3 sequences listed, roughly 61% were seen once. Sequenced input: sorted CD4+, CD8+, or CD8+CD57+ T cells (not recorded which) from PBMCs. The clonotype originates from a human donor with aplastic anemia. The chain combines TRBV20-1 with TRBJ2-3, with 7 bases matching TRBD1. Written as DNA, the CDR3 is TGCAGTGCTAGAGATTTAGGACAGGGCACAGATACGCAGTATTTT. It yields the protein CSARDLGQGTDTQYF.